Listed here are 21 T cell receptor beta chains from one sample, sequenced in a study of Ad26.COV2.S vaccination and SARS-CoV-2 variants (dated by TCRdb to the early 2020s). Libraries came from the immunoSEQ multiplex PCR assay. Drawn from immuneACCESS, this table holds only the in-frame rearrangements with V and J called that TCRdb kept. Clones are partly lost; checked studies trace under half to an unresolved V gene and leave the rest unexplained. In all, the sample holds some 340,000 clones, and over 80% of those were seen once. The ten largest clones represent around 2.2% of the sample. The sample's treatment or condition label, decoded: roughly 20 received Ad26.COV2.S at low or high dose, single or two shots; roughly 5 received placebo; per-sample allocation not given. Repertoires of vaccine and placebo recipients were sequenced from samples collected on day 63 after the first injection. The sequencing here drew on peripheral blood, taken in a trial of Ad26.COV2.S vaccine versus placebo. The receptors originated from a person between 18 and 60 years old who received the Ad26.COV2.S COVID-19 vaccine or a placebo.

The rearrangement joins TRBV12-5 to TRBJ1-6; no reliable D call. Looked up from germline, CDR1 is LGHNT and CDR2 is FRNRAP. The CDR3 loop spans 12 amino acids. Trimming shortened V by 3 bases and J by 10 bases, and 7 bases separated the two germline ends. For the CDR3, the DNA is TGTGCTAGTGGTTTCTCGTTCTCACCCCTCCACTTT. This codes for CASGFSFSPLHF.

This chain connects TRBV10-1 to TRBJ2-7, with D tentatively TRBD1 (5 bases). CDR1 is WNHNN, CDR2 SYGVQD, per germline (reference sequence). V was clipped by 4 bases and J by 0 bases, with 16 bases between them. The CDR3 contains 16 residues. The DNA for the CDR3 is TGCGCCAGCAGTGTCGAAAGAAGACAGAGCTCCTACGAGCAGTACTTC. It yields the protein CASSVERRQSSYEQYF.

The chain employs TRBV30 and TRBJ2-3; D remains ambiguous. Germline values: CDR1 GTSNPN, CDR2 SVGIG (reference sequence). This CDR3 region has 10 residues. The germline V and J ends were trimmed by 1 base and 6 bases, with 2 bases remaining between them. The CDR3 DNA reads as TGTGCCTGGAGTGGGGATACGCAGTATTTT. This gives the protein CAWSGDTQYF.

The chain joins TRBV7-2 to TRBJ1-3, with unresolved D. The germline V and J ends were trimmed by 4 bases and 3 bases, with 10 bases remaining between them. Germline V lookup: CDR1 SGHTA, CDR2 FQGNSA. CDR3 length: 14 amino acids. The chain's CDR3 is CASSYYRGGNTIYF. DNA for the CDR3: TGTGCCAGCAGCTATTATCGGGGTGGAAACACCATATATTTT.

The genes are TRBV4-1 and TRBJ2-3, with D perhaps TRBD1 (6 bases). Germline CDR1 reads MGHRA; CDR2 reads YSYEKL. V shed 1 base and J shed 6 bases, with 14 bases lying between them. The CDR3 loop spans 15 amino acids. In DNA, the CDR3 is TGCGCCAGCAGCCAAGTAGAGACAGGACGTGATACGCAGTATTTT. Translated, it gives CASSQVETGRDTQYF.

DNA of the CDR3: TGCGCCAGCAGCTTGGTGCCAGTTATGAACACTGAAGCTTTCTTT. Its protein product is CASSLVPVMNTEAFF. V and J are TRBV5-1 and TRBJ1-1, with no clear D. Trimming pared 0 bases from V and 0 bases from J, leaving 9 bases between. Germline V gene sequence: CDR1 SGHRS, CDR2 YFSETQ. CDR3 length: 15 residues. Based on the CDR3 plus reference TRBV5-1 and TRBJ1-1, the full variable domain is KAGVTQTPRYLIKTRGQQVTLSCSPISGHRSVSWYQQTPGQGLQFLFEYFSETQRNKGNFPGRFSGRQFSNSRSEMNVSTLELGDSALYLCASSLVPVMNTEAFFGQGTRLTVV.

CDR3: CASSPGQGAGELFF. The CDR3, as DNA: TGCGCCAGCAGTCCGGGACAGGGGGCTGGGGAGCTGTTTTTT. The chain recombines TRBV10-1 with TRBJ2-2, with 12 bases that match TRBD1. The CDR3 is 14 amino acids. Trimming removed 5 bases from V and 8 bases from J; junction bases left unmatched: 3. Germline CDR1 is WNHNN and CDR2 is SYGVQD (reference sequence).

V gene TRBV4-1 combines with J gene TRBJ1-5; D is perhaps TRBD1 (6 bases). Trimming removed 2 bases at V and 1 base at J, with 15 bases between. The CDR3 runs to 17 residues. Germline V CDR1 and CDR2: MGHRA, YSYEKL. The CDR3 reads CASSQPGQRISNQPQHF. The CDR3 nucleotides are TGCGCCAGCAGCCAACCCGGACAGAGGATAAGCAATCAGCCCCAGCATTTT.

V gene TRBV11-1 combines with J gene TRBJ2-2; D gene unclear. Germline loops: CDR1 SGHAT, CDR2 FQDESV (reference sequence). V was cut by 3 bases and J by 7 bases, with 15 bases left in between. This CDR3 region has 15 residues. The CDR3 sequence: CASSFGRKGIGELFF. The CDR3, as DNA: TGTGCCAGCAGCTTTGGCAGAAAAGGCATCGGGGAGCTGTTTTTT.

The chain couples TRBV7-9 to TRBJ2-6; D not resolved. The CDR3 length is 18 residues. Trimming took off 1 base at V and 0 bases at J, with 13 bases between the two ends. Germline CDR1 reads SEHNR; CDR2 reads FQNEAQ (reference sequence). CDR3 sequence reads: CASSLGRPDISGANVLTF. The CDR3 bases are TGTGCCAGCAGCTTAGGTAGGCCCGACATCTCTGGGGCCAACGTCCTGACTTTC.

This CDR3 is CASSTLRTGELFF. The CDR3 DNA sequence: TGTGCCAGCAGCACTTTACGAACCGGGGAGCTGTTTTTT. The chain has TRBV12-3 or TRBV12-4 and TRBJ2-2; D is ambiguous. There are 13 residues in the CDR3. Trimming took 6 bases from V and 5 from J, leaving 10 bases between them.

The chain recombines TRBV6-1 with TRBJ1-2; TRBD1 matches 7 bases. The junction had 7 bases not matched to a gene; V was cut back by 1 base and J by 5 bases. Germline V gene lookup returns CDR1 MNHNS and CDR2 SASEGT. This CDR3 is 15 amino acids long. The chain's CDR3 is CASSEGGGVGYGYTF. Written as DNA, the CDR3 is TGTGCCAGCAGTGAAGGAGGGGGCGTGGGGTATGGCTACACCTTC.

This sequence joins TRBV5-1 and TRBJ1-6, with TRBD1 identical over 7 bases. The germline V gene encodes CDR1 SGHRS and CDR2 YFSETQ. Germline trimming cut 4 bases from V and 6 bases from J; bases unmatched to any gene: 7. The CDR3 runs 15 residues. DNA of the CDR3: TGCGCCAGCAGCGATACAGGGGCCCCTAATTCACCCCTCCACTTT. Amino acid sequence: CASSDTGAPNSPLHF. Using reference TRBV5-1 and TRBJ1-6 for the parts outside the CDR3, the full variable domain is KAGVTQTPRYLIKTRGQQVTLSCSPISGHRSVSWYQQTPGQGLQFLFEYFSETQRNKGNFPGRFSGRQFSNSRSEMNVSTLELGDSALYLCASSDTGAPNSPLHFGNGTRLTVT.

The gene calls are TRBV27 and TRBJ2-5; TRBD1 or TRBD2 may be the D gene (5 bases each). The CDR3 is made up of 14 amino acids. V was trimmed by 3 bases and J by 7 bases, leaving 15 bases between them. Germline V lookup: CDR1 MNHEY, CDR2 SMNVEV (reference sequence). CDR3 sequence reads: CASSFRAGAGTQYF. CDR3 sequence (DNA): TGTGCCAGCAGTTTCAGAGCCGGGGCCGGGACCCAGTACTTC.

The chain recombines TRBV5-4 with TRBJ1-2, with 8 bases identical to TRBD1. The length of the CDR3 is 15 residues. J gave up 5 bases and V 4 bases, and 10 bases lay outside the gene matches. Germline CDR1 reads SGHNT; CDR2 reads YYREEE (reference sequence). CDR3 DNA: TGTGCCAGCAGCGCGGATGGACAGGGTTTGTATGGCTACACCTTC. Translated: CASSADGQGLYGYTF.

This clone was recorded once. V and J are TRBV6-5 and TRBJ1-1, with D uncertain. V lost 7 bases to trimming and J lost 11 bases, with 14 bases between them. The germline V gene has CDR1 MNHEY and CDR2 SVGAGI. The CDR3 totals 11 residues. The CDR3 DNA is TGTGCCAGCACCCGACAAGGGCTGGCTTTCTTT. Protein product: CASTRQGLAFF.

V usage is TRBV19 and J usage is TRBJ1-1; D gene ambiguous. The germline V gene encodes CDR1 LNHDA and CDR2 SQIVND (reference sequence). V was cut by 3 bases and J by 13 bases, with 15 bases left in between. The CDR3 is 12 amino acids. The CDR3 region is CASSMTSLGIFF. In DNA, the CDR3 is TGTGCCAGTAGTATGACCAGCCTAGGAATTTTCTTT.

This chain uses TRBV4-2 with TRBJ2-7; possibly TRBD1 for D (6 bases). Deletions cut 1 base from V and 5 bases from J, with 18 bases between. This CDR3 has 16 residues. Germline lookup yields CDR1 LGHNA and CDR2 YNFKEQ. The CDR3 loop reads CASSQGGLGGGHEQYF. The CDR3 DNA reads TGTGCCAGCAGCCAAGGGGGGTTAGGTGGGGGCCACGAGCAGTACTTC.

This sequence joins TRBV30 and TRBJ1-2, with a tentative D call TRBD1 (6 bases). Trimming stripped 1 base from V and 2 bases from J, with 11 bases between. Germline V lookup: CDR1 GTSNPN, CDR2 SVGIG (reference sequence). The CDR3 has 14 residues. In DNA form, the CDR3 reads TGTGCCTGGAGTGCAGCAACAGGGAACTATGGCTACACCTTC. Protein sequence: CAWSAATGNYGYTF.

The rearrangement links TRBV12-3 or TRBV12-4 to TRBJ2-1; D may be TRBD1 (5 bases). This CDR3 is 12 amino acids long. Trimming removed 3 bases at V and 15 bases at J, with 15 bases between. CDR3: CASSLNQGRRFF. In DNA form, the CDR3 reads TGTGCCAGCAGTTTGAATCAGGGTAGGCGGTTCTTC.

V is TRBV7-2 and J is TRBJ2-2; 9 nucleotides align to TRBD1. The germline gives CDR1 SGHTA, CDR2 FQGNSA. V lost 5 bases to trimming and J lost 5 bases; unmatched junction nucleotides: 12. This CDR3 is built from 17 residues. Here the CDR3 reads CASSDSGQGKWTGELFF. The CDR3 nucleotides read TGTGCCAGCAGCGACTCGGGACAGGGAAAATGGACCGGGGAGCTGTTTTTT. The entire variable domain, with the rest obtained from reference TRBV7-2 and TRBJ2-2, is as follows: GAGVSQSPSNKVTEKGKDVELRCDPISGHTALYWYRQSLGQGLEFLIYFQGNSAPDKSGLPSDRFSAERTGGSVSTLTIQRTQQEDSAVYLCASSDSGQGKWTGELFFGEGSRLTVL.